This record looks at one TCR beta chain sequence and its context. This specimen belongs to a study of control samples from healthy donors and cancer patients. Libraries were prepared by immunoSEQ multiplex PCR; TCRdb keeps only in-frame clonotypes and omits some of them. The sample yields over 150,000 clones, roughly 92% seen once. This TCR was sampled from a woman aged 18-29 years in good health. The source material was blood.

The CDR3 reads CASSVGSVRKETQYF. CDR3 nucleotide sequence: TGTGCCAGCAGCGTAGGGTCTGTAAGAAAAGAGACCCAGTACTTC. V and J are TRBV9 and TRBJ2-5; D not resolved. V was pared by 0 bases and J by 3 bases, with 12 bases between. CDR3 length equals 15 residues. Germline CDR1 is SGDLS and CDR2 is YYNGEE.